The TCR beta chain under discussion was sequenced for a study of T cell clonality in common variable immunodeficiency. Findings of the study overall: CVID subjects shared fewer TCRbeta clones than healthy controls did.

This clone was observed many times. No antigen is known for it. The method was immunoSEQ multiplex PCR; TCRdb's version includes in-frame clones alone and lacks a portion of them. This sample carries tens of thousands of clones, none of them present only once. Sequencing was carried out using peripheral blood mononuclear cells. The receptor was derived from a person between 18 and 69 years old in good health.

The CDR3 DNA, read in part, is TGTGCCAGCTCACCAACTACAGGGCCTGGGGCCAACGTC. Its protein is CASSPTTGPGANV. The entire CDR3 is CASSPTTGPGANVLTF. J is TRBJ2-6 and V is TRBV18; D may be TRBD1 (6 bases). The read terminates 3 residues before the CDR3 end, so the remaining end is supplied by the germline J gene. The CDR3 runs 16 residues. With 2 bases removed from V and 2 bases from J, the gap between germline ends came to 10 bases. The V gene's germline CDR1 is KGHSH and CDR2 LQKENI.